The 3 T cell receptor beta chains below come from one sample, sequenced in a study of T cell responses to AZD1222 COVID-19 vaccine (dated by TCRdb to 2020 to 2023). The sample's time point label, decoded: sample from adult after SARS-CoV-2 infection, after symptom onset. Libraries were prepared through the immunoSEQ multiplex PCR assay. The immuneACCESS repertoire file appears here via TCRdb, limited to in-frame rearrangements. These files lack a portion of the clones; in checked studies, under half of the deficit traces to unresolved V genes, and the cause of the others is not known. The sample includes roughly 140,000 clones, with about 85% observed a single time. The ten largest account for 6.9% of the sample. The source was peripheral blood, collected after recovery from COVID-19. The receptors were gathered from an adult who had recovered from COVID-19.

The rearrangement joins TRBV7-9 to TRBJ1-1, with 7 bases that match TRBD1. From germline, CDR1 is SEHNR and CDR2 FQNEAQ (reference sequence). The V gene end was trimmed by 5 bases and the J gene end by 1 base; junction bases not matched to a gene: 4. The CDR3 consists of 14 residues. In nucleotides, the CDR3 is TGTGCCAGCAGCACCCAGGGGGGGAACACTGAAGCTTTCTTT. This translates into CASSTQGGNTEAFF.

This chain uses TRBV9 with TRBJ1-4; tentative D call: TRBD1 (6 bases). V was shortened by 2 bases and J by 2 bases, with 10 bases between the two germline ends. This CDR3 region has 15 residues. In germline, CDR1 is SGDLS, CDR2 YYNGEE. CDR3 sequence: CASSVTGTTNEKLFF. The CDR3 nucleotides read TGTGCCAGCAGCGTTACAGGGACTACTAATGAAAAACTGTTTTTT.

The CDR3 DNA reads TGTGCCAGCAGTTACTCCGGGGGCACTGAAGCTTTCTTT. This codes for CASSYSGGTEAFF. V gene TRBV6-5 combines with J gene TRBJ1-1; D perhaps matches TRBD1 (5 bases). V lost 0 bases, J lost 4 bases, and 6 bases lay in between. Germline CDR1 MNHEY, CDR2 SVGAGI. The CDR3 sequence is 13 residues long.